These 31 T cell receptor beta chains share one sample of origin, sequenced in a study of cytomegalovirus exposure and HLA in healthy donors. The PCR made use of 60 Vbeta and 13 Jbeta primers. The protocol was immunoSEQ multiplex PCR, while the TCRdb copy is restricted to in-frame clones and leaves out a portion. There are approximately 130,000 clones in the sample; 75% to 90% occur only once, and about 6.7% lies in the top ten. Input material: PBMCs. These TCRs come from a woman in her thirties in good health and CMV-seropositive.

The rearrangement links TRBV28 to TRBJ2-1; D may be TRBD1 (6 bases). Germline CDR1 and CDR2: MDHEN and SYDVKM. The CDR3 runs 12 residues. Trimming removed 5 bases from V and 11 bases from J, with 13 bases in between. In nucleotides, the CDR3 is TGTGCCAGCAGTCCTTCCCAGGGGAAGCAGTTCTTC. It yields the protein CASSPSQGKQFF.

CDR3 DNA sequence: TGTGCCAGCAGCCTCGGACAGGGGCGGATCTATGGCTACACCTTC. This encodes CASSLGQGRIYGYTF. This sequence joins TRBV5-6 and TRBJ1-2, with 9 bases aligning to TRBD1. The CDR3 runs 15 residues. In germline, CDR1 is SGHDT, CDR2 YYEEEE. V lost 4 bases, J lost 4 bases, and 8 bases stayed unmatched.

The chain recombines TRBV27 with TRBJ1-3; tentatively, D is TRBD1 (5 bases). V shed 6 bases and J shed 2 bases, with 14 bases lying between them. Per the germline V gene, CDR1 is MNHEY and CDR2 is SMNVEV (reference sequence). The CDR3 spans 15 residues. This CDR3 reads CASSPGGWAGNTIYF. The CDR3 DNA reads TGTGCCAGCAGCCCCGGGGGGTGGGCTGGAAACACCATATATTTT.

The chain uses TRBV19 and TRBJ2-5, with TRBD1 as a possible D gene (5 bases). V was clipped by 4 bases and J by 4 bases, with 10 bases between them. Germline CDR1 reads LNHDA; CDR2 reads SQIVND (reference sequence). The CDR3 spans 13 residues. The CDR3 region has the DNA TGTGCCAGTAGTAAAAACAGGATAGAGACCCAGTACTTC. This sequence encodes CASSKNRIETQYF. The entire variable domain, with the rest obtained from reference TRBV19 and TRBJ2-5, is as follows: DGGITQSPKYLFRKEGQNVTLSCEQNLNHDAMYWYRQDPGQGLRLIYYSQIVNDFQKGDIAEGYSVSREKKESFPLTVTSAQKNPTAFYLCASSKNRIETQYFGPGTRLLVL.

CDR3 region: CAWSGVGPYNEQFF. In DNA, the CDR3 is TGTGCCTGGAGTGGCGTGGGGCCCTACAATGAGCAGTTCTTC. The chain employs TRBV30 and TRBJ2-1; possibly TRBD1 for D (5 bases). V was pared by 1 base and J by 2 bases, with 9 bases between. The germline V gene has CDR1 GTSNPN and CDR2 SVGIG (reference sequence). The CDR3 runs 14 residues. Full variable domain (rest looked up from reference TRBV30 and TRBJ2-1): SQTIHQWPATLVQPVGSPLSLECTVEGTSNPNLYWYRQAAGRGLQLLFYSVGIGQISSEVPQNLSASRPQDRQFILSSKKLLLSDSGFYLCAWSGVGPYNEQFFGPGTRLTVL.

The CDR3 loop reads CASGSGDRGAYGYTF. CDR3 in DNA: TGTGCCAGCGGCTCCGGGGACAGGGGTGCCTATGGCTACACCTTC. The rearrangement uses TRBV28 and TRBJ1-2, with 10 bases that match TRBD1. Trimming at V came to 8 bases and at J to 4 bases, leaving 10 bases not matched to a gene. There are 15 residues in the CDR3. Germline V lookup: CDR1 MDHEN, CDR2 SYDVKM.

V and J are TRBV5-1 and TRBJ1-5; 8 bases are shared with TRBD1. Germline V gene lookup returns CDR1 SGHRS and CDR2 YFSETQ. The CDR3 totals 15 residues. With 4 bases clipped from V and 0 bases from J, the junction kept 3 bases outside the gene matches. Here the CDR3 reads CASSGGTGSNQPQHF. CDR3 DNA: TGCGCCAGCAGCGGCGGGACAGGTAGCAATCAGCCCCAGCATTTT.

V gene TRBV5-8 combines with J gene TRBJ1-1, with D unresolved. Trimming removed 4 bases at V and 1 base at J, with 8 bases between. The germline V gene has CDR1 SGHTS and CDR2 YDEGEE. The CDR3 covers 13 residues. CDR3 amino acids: CASSLRQNTEAFF. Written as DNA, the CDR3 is TGTGCCAGCAGCCTACGTCAGAACACTGAAGCTTTCTTT.

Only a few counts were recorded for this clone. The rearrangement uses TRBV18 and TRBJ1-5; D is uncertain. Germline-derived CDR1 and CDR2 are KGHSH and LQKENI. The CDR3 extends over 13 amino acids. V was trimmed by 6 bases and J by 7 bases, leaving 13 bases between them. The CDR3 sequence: CASSKEGGQPQHF. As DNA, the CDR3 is TGTGCCAGCTCGAAGGAAGGAGGACAGCCCCAGCATTTT.

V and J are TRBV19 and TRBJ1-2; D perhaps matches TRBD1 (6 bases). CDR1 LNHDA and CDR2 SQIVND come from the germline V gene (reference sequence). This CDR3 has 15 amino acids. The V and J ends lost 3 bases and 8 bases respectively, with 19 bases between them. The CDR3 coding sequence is TGTGCCAGTAGTATTTTGGGACACGCCCTGGGAGGCTACACCTTC. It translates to CASSILGHALGGYTF.

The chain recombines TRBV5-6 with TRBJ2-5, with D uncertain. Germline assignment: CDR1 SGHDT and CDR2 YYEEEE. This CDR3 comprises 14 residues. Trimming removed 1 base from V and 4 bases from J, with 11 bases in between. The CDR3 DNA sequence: TGTGCCAGCAGCTTGCGGTGGAGTGCAGAGACCCAGTACTTC. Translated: CASSLRWSAETQYF.

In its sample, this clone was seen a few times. In DNA, the CDR3 is TGTGCCAGCAGTGTAGACACCCTGTACGAGCAGTACTTC. This translates into CASSVDTLYEQYF. This chain connects TRBV6-1 to TRBJ2-7, with unresolved D. This CDR3 has 13 residues. V dropped 4 bases and J dropped 4 bases, with 11 bases sitting between them. CDR1 and CDR2 (germline): MNHNS, SASEGT.

CDR3 bases: TGCGCCAGCAGCTTGAGGCAGGGAAGGAGGGAGCTGTTTTTT. Translation gives CASSLRQGRRELFF. The J gene is TRBJ2-2, the V gene TRBV5-1, with a weak D call TRBD1 (5 bases). The CDR3 has 14 residues. The V gene's germline CDR1 is SGHRS and CDR2 YFSETQ. The V and J ends lost 1 base and 9 bases respectively, with 13 bases between them.

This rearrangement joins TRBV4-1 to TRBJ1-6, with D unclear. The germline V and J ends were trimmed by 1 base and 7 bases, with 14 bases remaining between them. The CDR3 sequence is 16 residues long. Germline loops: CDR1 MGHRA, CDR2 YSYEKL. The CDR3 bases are TGCGCCAGCAGCCAAGGAGCCGGGTTGGAAAATTCACCCCTCCACTTT. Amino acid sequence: CASSQGAGLENSPLHF.

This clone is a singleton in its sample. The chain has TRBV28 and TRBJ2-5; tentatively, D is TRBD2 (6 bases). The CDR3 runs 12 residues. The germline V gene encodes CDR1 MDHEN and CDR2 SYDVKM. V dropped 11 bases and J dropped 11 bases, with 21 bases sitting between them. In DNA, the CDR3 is TGTGCCGGGGGGAACCTAGGTAGAGAGCAGTACTTC. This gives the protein CAGGNLGREQYF.

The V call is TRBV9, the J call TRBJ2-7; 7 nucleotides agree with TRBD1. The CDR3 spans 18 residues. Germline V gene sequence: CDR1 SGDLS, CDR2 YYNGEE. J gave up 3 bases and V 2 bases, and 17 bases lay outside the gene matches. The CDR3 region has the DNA TGTGCCAGCAGCGTGATGTGGGGACAGATTTCCCCCTACTACGAGCAGTACTTC. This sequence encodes CASSVMWGQISPYYEQYF.

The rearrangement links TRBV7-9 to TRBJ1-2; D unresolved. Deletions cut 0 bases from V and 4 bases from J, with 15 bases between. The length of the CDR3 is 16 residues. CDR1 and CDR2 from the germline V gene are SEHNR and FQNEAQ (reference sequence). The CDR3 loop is CASSLAGGLTSYGYTF. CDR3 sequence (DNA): TGTGCCAGCAGCTTAGCGGGAGGCCTTACGAGCTATGGCTACACCTTC. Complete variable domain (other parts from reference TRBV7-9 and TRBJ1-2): DTGVSQNPRHKITKRGQNVTFRCDPISEHNRLYWYRQTLGQGPEFLTYFQNEAQLEKSRLLSDRFSAERPKGSFSTLEIQRTEQGDSAMYLCASSLAGGLTSYGYTFGSGTRLTVV.

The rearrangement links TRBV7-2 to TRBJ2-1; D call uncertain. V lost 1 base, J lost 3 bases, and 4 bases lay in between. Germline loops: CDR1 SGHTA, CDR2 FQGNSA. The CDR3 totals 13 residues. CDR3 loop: CASSLGLYNEQFF. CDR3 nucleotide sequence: TGTGCCAGCAGCTTAGGGCTCTACAATGAGCAGTTCTTC. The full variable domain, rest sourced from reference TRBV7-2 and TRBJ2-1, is GAGVSQSPSNKVTEKGKDVELRCDPISGHTALYWYRQSLGQGLEFLIYFQGNSAPDKSGLPSDRFSAERTGGSVSTLTIQRTQQEDSAVYLCASSLGLYNEQFFGPGTRLTVL.

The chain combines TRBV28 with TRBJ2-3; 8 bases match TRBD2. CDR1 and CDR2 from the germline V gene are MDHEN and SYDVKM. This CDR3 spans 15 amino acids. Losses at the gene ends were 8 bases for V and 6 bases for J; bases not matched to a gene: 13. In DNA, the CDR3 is TGTGCCAGCTGCCCCGGAGCGGGAGTGGTCGATACGCAGTATTTT. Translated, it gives CASCPGAGVVDTQYF.

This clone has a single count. In nucleotides, the CDR3 is TGTGCCAGCAGCTTAACGGCCGGGACAACGAACACCGGGGAGCTGTTTTTT. Amino acid sequence: CASSLTAGTTNTGELFF. J is TRBJ2-2 and V is TRBV7-3, with D possibly being TRBD1 (6 bases). The length of the CDR3 is 17 residues. V dropped 0 bases and J dropped 0 bases, with 11 bases sitting between them. Germline V gives CDR1 SGHTA, CDR2 FQGTGA. The variable domain in full, with the rest retrieved from reference TRBV7-3 and TRBJ2-2, is GAGVSQTPSNKVTEKGKYVELRCDPISGHTALYWYRQSLGQGPEFLIYFQGTGAADDSGLPNDRFFAVRPEGSVSTLKIQRTERGDSAVYLCASSLTAGTTNTGELFFGEGSRLTVL.

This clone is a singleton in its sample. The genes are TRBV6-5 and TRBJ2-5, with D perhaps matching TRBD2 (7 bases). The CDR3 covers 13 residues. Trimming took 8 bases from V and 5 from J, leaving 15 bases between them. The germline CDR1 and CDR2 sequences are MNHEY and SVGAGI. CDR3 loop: CASRGGGRETQYF. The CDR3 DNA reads TGTGCCAGCCGGGGAGGGGGTCGGGAGACCCAGTACTTC.

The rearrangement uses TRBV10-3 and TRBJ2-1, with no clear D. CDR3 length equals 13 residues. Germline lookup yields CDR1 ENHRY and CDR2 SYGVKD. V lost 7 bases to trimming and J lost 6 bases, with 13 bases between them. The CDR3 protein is CAITSGFLNEQFF. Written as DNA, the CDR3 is TGTGCCATCACCTCCGGGTTCCTCAATGAGCAGTTCTTC.

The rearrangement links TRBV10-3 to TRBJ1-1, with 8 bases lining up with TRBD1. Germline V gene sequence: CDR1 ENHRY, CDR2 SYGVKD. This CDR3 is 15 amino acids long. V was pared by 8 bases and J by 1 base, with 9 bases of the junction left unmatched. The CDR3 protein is CAISDRGPKNTEAFF. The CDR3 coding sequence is TGTGCCATCTCTGACAGGGGACCCAAGAACACTGAAGCTTTCTTT.

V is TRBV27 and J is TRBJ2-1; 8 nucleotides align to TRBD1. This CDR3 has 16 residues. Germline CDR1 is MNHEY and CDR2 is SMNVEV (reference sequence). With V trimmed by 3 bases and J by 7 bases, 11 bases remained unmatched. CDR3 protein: CASSFRRTGIQNEQFF. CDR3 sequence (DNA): TGTGCCAGCAGTTTTAGGAGGACAGGGATACAAAATGAGCAGTTCTTC.

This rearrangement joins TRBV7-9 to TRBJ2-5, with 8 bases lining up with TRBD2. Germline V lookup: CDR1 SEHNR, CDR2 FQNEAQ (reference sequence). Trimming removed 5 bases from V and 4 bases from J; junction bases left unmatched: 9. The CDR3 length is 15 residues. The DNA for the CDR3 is TGTGCCAGCAGCCACGGGGGGGGCGGCGGAGAGACCCAGTACTTC. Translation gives CASSHGGGGGETQYF.

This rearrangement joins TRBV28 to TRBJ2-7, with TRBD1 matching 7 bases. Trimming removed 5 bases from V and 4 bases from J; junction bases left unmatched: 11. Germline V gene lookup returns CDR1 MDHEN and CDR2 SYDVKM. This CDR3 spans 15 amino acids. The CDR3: CASSTPTGQSYEQYF. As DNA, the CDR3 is TGTGCCAGCAGTACTCCGACAGGGCAATCTTACGAGCAGTACTTC.

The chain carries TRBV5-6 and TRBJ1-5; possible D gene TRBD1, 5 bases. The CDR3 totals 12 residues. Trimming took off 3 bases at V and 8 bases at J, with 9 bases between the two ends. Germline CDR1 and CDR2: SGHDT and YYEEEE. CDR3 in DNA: TGTGCCAGCAGCTCGGGGGGGGAGCCCCAGCATTTT. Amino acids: CASSSGGEPQHF.

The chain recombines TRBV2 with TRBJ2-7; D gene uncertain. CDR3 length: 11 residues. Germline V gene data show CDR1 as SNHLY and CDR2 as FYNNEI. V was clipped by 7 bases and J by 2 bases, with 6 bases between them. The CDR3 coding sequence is TGTGCCAGCAAGAACACCTACGAGCAGTACTTC. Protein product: CASKNTYEQYF. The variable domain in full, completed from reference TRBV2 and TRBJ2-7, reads EPEVTQTPSHQVTQMGQEVILRCVPISNHLYFYWYRQILGQKVEFLVSFYNNEISEKSEIFDDQFSVERPDGSNFTLKIRSTKLEDSAMYFCASKNTYEQYFGPGTRLTVT.

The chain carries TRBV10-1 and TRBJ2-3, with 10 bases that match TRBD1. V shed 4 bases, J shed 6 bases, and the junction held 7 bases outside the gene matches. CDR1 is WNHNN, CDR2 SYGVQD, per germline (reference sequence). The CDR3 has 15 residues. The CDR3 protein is CASSGRQGAGDTQYF. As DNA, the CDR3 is TGCGCCAGCAGTGGACGACAGGGGGCTGGGGATACGCAGTATTTT.

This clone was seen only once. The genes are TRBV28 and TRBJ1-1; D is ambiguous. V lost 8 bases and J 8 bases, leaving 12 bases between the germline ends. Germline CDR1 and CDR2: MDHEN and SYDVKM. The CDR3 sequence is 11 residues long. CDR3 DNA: TGTGCCAGCTTCTCAACCACAGAAGCTTTCTTT. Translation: CASFSTTEAFF.

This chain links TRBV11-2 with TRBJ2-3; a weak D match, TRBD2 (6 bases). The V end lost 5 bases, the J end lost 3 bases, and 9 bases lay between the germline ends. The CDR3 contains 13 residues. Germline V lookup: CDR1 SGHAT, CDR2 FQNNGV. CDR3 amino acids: CASSPGGTDTQYF. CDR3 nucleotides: TGTGCCAGCAGCCCTGGGGGGACAGATACGCAGTATTTT. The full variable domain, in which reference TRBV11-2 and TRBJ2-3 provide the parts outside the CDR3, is EAGVAQSPRYKIIEKRQSVAFWCNPISGHATLYWYQQILGQGPKLLIQFQNNGVVDDSQLPKDRFSAERLKGVDSTLKIQPAKLEDSAVYLCASSPGGTDTQYFGPGTRLTVL.